The present TCR beta chain was sequenced within a study of T cell responses to AZD1222 COVID-19 vaccine. Some second doses came at about 4 weeks and others at about 12 weeks; these were pooled. The germline V gene has CDR1 SGHRS and CDR2 YFSETQ. The CDR3 spans 16 residues. V lost 0 bases, J lost 4 bases, and 6 bases stayed unmatched. Using immunoSEQ multiplex PCR, the repertoire was profiled, and TCRdb retains in-frame clones only, with some absent. The profile shows about 69,000 clones, roughly 83% of them singletons. The TCR sequence derives from an adult who received the AZD1222 COVID-19 vaccine. The rearrangement uses TRBV5-1 and TRBJ2-3; 9 nucleotides agree with TRBD2. The sequencing used peripheral blood, collected 28 days after the second AZD1222 dose. The chain's CDR3 is CASSLGASGIADTQYF. The CDR3 coding sequence is TGCGCCAGCAGCTTGGGAGCTAGCGGGATCGCAGATACGCAGTATTTT.